The rows below give T cell receptor beta chains drawn from one sample of a study of technical replicates of blood from a handful of donors. The method was immunoSEQ multiplex PCR; TCRdb's version includes in-frame clones alone and lacks a portion of them. The data hold 74,000 or so clones, with 96% observed a single time. Source material: T cells isolated from PBMCs. The source is a human donor in good health. Each CDR3 is given without its conserved first and last residue. Fields, in order: D gene, J gene, V gene, CDR3 protein. The D gene is left open where the match is weak.

NA,TRBJ2-7,TRBV10-3,ATSRTGSSGTTYEQY
TRBD1,TRBJ1-5,TRBV4-2,ASSQGTGDQPQH
NA,TRBJ1-1,TRBV13,ASSLSLNTEAF
NA,TRBJ1-3,TRBV30,AGGRGAGNTIY
TRBD2,TRBJ2-3,TRBV9,ASSGTSGSTDTQY
NA,TRBJ1-3,TRBV30,AWSVRTPGTGNTIY
NA,TRBJ2-7,TRBV25-1,ASSANSYEQY
NA,TRBJ2-2,TRBV27,ASSFSTGAGELF
TRBD2,TRBJ2-3,TRBV4-3,ASSASGSRPDTQY
NA,TRBJ2-5,TRBV4-1,ASSQGRMGRETQY
TRBD2,TRBJ2-3,TRBV5-6,ASSLLAGITDTQY
NA,TRBJ1-2,TRBV28,ASSLRLNYGYT
NA,TRBJ2-3,TRBV7-2,ASSTTIVTDTQY
NA,TRBJ1-1,TRBV6-4,ASSEDADTEAF
NA,TRBJ2-1,TRBV29-1,SVEIGGNEQF
NA,TRBJ2-7,TRBV29-1,SGLADSYEQY
TRBD1,TRBJ2-5,TRBV7-6,ASSLAQGALQETQY
NA,TRBJ1-3,TRBV9,ASSVAGQDTIY
NA,TRBJ1-1,TRBV2,ASSTENTEAF
NA,TRBJ2-7,TRBV29-1,SVVQAASNGQY
TRBD1,TRBJ1-2,TRBV11-1,ASSLSGTGHGYT
NA,TRBJ1-5,TRBV18,ASSPPSGDQPQH
NA,TRBJ2-3,TRBV4-1,ASSHLEDTQY
NA,TRBJ1-5,TRBV6-1,ASSEMSLYSNQPQH
TRBD2,TRBJ2-7,TRBV29-1,SVVPSGRAYGEQY
TRBD1,TRBJ2-7,TRBV19,ASSIGTGGGYEQY
NA,TRBJ2-1,TRBV5-1,ASSPRWREGNEQF
NA,TRBJ2-7,TRBV7-2,ASTYLPNYEQY
TRBD1,TRBJ2-1,TRBV11-3,ASSAGTGALNEQF
TRBD2,TRBJ2-1,TRBV30,AWSAGTSSVNEQF
NA,TRBJ2-7,TRBV7-9,ASSSTGVGYEQY
NA,TRBJ1-2,TRBV30,AWSLSNYGYT
NA,TRBJ2-3,TRBV2,ASSYYSPDTQY
NA,TRBJ2-4,TRBV2,ASSEQGGLAKNIQY
NA,TRBJ2-5,TRBV7-8,ASSSTGIQETQY